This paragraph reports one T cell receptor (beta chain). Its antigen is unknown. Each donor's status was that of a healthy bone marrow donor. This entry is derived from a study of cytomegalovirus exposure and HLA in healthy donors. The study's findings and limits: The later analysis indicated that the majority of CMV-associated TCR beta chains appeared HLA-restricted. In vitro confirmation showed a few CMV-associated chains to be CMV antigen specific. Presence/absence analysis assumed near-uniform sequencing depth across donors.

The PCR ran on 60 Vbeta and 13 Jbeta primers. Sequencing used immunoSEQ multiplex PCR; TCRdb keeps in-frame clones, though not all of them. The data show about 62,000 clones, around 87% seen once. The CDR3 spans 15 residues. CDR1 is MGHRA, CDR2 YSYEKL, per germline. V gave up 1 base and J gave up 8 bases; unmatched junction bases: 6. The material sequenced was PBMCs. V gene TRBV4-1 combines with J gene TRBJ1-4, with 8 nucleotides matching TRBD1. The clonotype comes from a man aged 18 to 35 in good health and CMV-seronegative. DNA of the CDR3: TGCGCCAGCAGCCAAGTGGACAGGGTTGGGGAAAAACTGTTTTTT. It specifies CASSQVDRVGEKLFF.